These T cell receptor beta chains were read from a single sample in a study of STAT5B mutations in CD4+ large granular lymphocyte leukemia. Clones were read by immunoSEQ multiplex PCR, and TCRdb kept only the in-frame ones, dropping some. The sample comprises 20,000 to 25,000 clones, around 70% of which are singletons, and about 29% rests with the top ten. Specimen: CD4+ T cells from blood buffy coats. These receptor sequences come from a human donor in good health. The CDR3 runs from the conserved cysteine through the conserved F or W. D genes are given only for firm matches. The size of a clone is reported for some rows only, either as once, few or many, or as a class for expanded clones.

D	J	size	V	CDR3	DNA
TRBD2	TRBJ2-1	.	TRBV5-4	CASSLGSSGSYNEQFF	TGTGCCAGCAGCTTGGGGTCCAGCGGGAGCTACAATGAGCAGTTCTTC
TRBD1	TRBJ1-1	.	TRBV6-1	CASREGQGMNTEAFF	TGTGCCAGCAGAGAAGGACAGGGCATGAACACTGAAGCTTTCTTT
TRBD1	TRBJ1-5	.	TRBV6-1	CASSDGGGDRVQPQHF	TGTGCCAGCAGTGACGGGGGCGGGGACAGGGTTCAGCCCCAGCATTTT
.	TRBJ2-2	.	TRBV11-2	CASSFGRIAGELFF	TGTGCCAGCAGCTTTGGCAGGATTGCCGGGGAGCTGTTTTTT
TRBD1	TRBJ1-2	few	TRBV5-1	CASSPGGGNYGYTF	TGCGCCAGCAGCCCCGGAGGGGGCAACTATGGCTACACCTTC
TRBD2	TRBJ2-7	.	TRBV29-1	CSVLLADSSYEQYF	TGCAGCGTTTTACTAGCGGACAGCTCCTACGAGCAGTACTTC
.	TRBJ2-2	.	TRBV28	CASSSPRVTGELFF	TGTGCCAGCAGCTCCCCGCGGGTGACCGGGGAGCTGTTTTTT
.	TRBJ1-5	.	TRBV18	CASSPGRDQNQPQHF	TGTGCCAGCTCACCCGGCCGGGACCAAAATCAGCCCCAGCATTTT
TRBD1	TRBJ1-6	.	TRBV5-4	CASSLGTGDSPLHF	TGTGCCAGCAGCTTGGGGACAGGGGATTCACCCCTCCACTTT
TRBD1	TRBJ2-7	once	TRBV6-5	CASSFGTGSYEQYF	TGTGCCAGCAGTTTTGGGACAGGGTCCTACGAGCAGTACTTC
TRBD2	TRBJ2-7	.	TRBV10-3	CAIRGRGGGEAYEQYF	TGTGCCATCAGGGGCCGCGGGGGAGGGGAGGCCTACGAGCAGTACTTC
.	TRBJ2-1	.	TRBV9	CASSVSVSSYNGQFF	TGTGCCAGCAGCGTTAGCGTCAGCTCCTACAATGGGCAGTTCTTC
TRBD2	TRBJ2-1	once	TRBV19	CASKGLAGGVEQFF	TGTGCCAGTAAAGGACTAGCGGGAGGAGTAGAGCAGTTCTTC